A single sample gave rise to the 3 T cell receptor beta chains below, sequenced in a study of blood T cells in healthy people across ages. A second roughly 6 to 12 cycle PCR used barcoded and J-beta primers. TCRdb fed the 5' RACE reads into MiXCR, producing one record per CDR3 protein. Of hundreds of thousands of distinct CDR3 sequences detected, roughly 60% appear once; the ten largest clones hold over 20%. The sequenced sample was blood. The origin of the receptors is a man aged 25-40 years in good health.

The chain is built from TRBV13 and TRBJ2-1, with 7 bases that match TRBD2. CDR1 PRHDT and CDR2 FYEKMQ come from the germline V gene (reference sequence). CDR3 length: 19 residues. Unmatched junction bases numbered 26, after V lost 5 bases and J lost 10 bases. The CDR3 region has the DNA TGTGCCAGCAGCCCGGATCCCCTAGCGGACTCTTATGCCCATGAGGAGCAGTTCTTC. Translation: CASSPDPLADSYAHEEQFF.

Only a few counts were recorded for this clonotype. The chain has TRBV7-9 and TRBJ2-5; TRBD2 matches 9 bases. CDR1 is SEHNR and CDR2 is FQNEAQ in the germline V gene (reference sequence). The CDR3 has 15 amino acids. Trimming cost V 5 bases and J 4 bases; bases outside gene matches: 8. In DNA form, the CDR3 reads TGTGCCAGCAGCCCAAGCGCGGGAGGGACAGAGACCCAGTACTTC. As protein: CASSPSAGGTETQYF. Full variable domain (rest looked up from reference TRBV7-9 and TRBJ2-5): DTGVSQNPRHKITKRGQNVTFRCDPISEHNRLYWYRQTLGQGPEFLTYFQNEAQLEKSRLLSDRFSAERPKGSFSTLEIQRTEQGDSAMYLCASSPSAGGTETQYFGPGTRLLVL.

J is TRBJ2-5 and V is TRBV5-5; no clear D gene. With 0 bases removed from V and 11 bases from J, the gap between germline ends came to 20 bases. The CDR3 loop spans 15 amino acids. Germline V gene data show CDR1 as SGHKS and CDR2 as YYEKEE (reference sequence). DNA for the CDR3: TGTGCCAGCAGCTTGGCAGTTATTTCTACCAATGAGCAGTACTTC. This gives the protein CASSLAVISTNEQYF.